Listed below are T cell receptor beta chains from one sample, sequenced in a study of CD8+CD57+ T cells in acquired aplastic anemia. A single record per CDR3 protein comes from TCRdb applying MiXCR to the reads. The table includes some 290,000 distinct CDR3 sequences, around 60% detected once. The sequenced sample consisted of sorted CD4+, CD8+, or CD8+CD57+ T cells (not recorded which) from PBMCs. Every receptor here comes from a human donor with severe aplastic anemia or a healthy control (not recorded which). The CDR3 runs from the conserved cysteine through the conserved F or W. Each record gives: V gene, J gene, D gene, clone size, CDR3 DNA, CDR3 protein. D genes are given only for firm matches. Size tells how often a clone was seen (once, few, many) or the class of an expanded clone, and some rows leave it out.

TRBV29-1	TRBJ2-7	TRBD2	few	TGCAGCGTTGTCCTAGCGGGAACCTACGAGCAGTACTTC	CSVVLAGTYEQYF
TRBV7-2	TRBJ2-2	-	-	TGTGCCAGCCATATCGAGCCGAACACCGGGGAGCTGTTTTTT	CASHIEPNTGELFF
TRBV11-2	TRBJ1-1	-	once	TGTGCCAGCGATACGCAGGGGAACGTGGCTTTCTTT	CASDTQGNVAFF
TRBV11-3	TRBJ2-1	-	-	TGTGCCAGCAGCTCTTGGACGGCGAACAATGAGCAGTTCTTC	CASSSWTANNEQFF
TRBV7-8	TRBJ2-1	TRBD2	-	TGTGCCAGCAGCAGGACTAGCGGGCGCTACAATGAGCAGTTCTTC	CASSRTSGRYNEQFF
TRBV6-5	TRBJ2-7	TRBD2	-	TGTGCCAGCAGTAAACTAGCGGGGGGCGAGCAGTACTTC	CASSKLAGGEQYF
TRBV20-1	TRBJ1-2	-	many	TGCAGTGCTCCTGGCTACACCTTC	CSAPGYTF
TRBV12-3/TRBV12-4	TRBJ2-1	TRBD1	-	TGTGCCAGCAGTATCAAAATCGGGACAGGGAAATACAATGAGCAGTTCTTC	CASSIKIGTGKYNEQFF
TRBV6-5	TRBJ2-7	TRBD1	few	TGTGCCAGCAGTTCCGGTGGGACAGTCTACGAGCAGTACTTC	CASSSGGTVYEQYF
TRBV19	TRBJ1-5	-	-	TGTGCCAGTAGTATGGACAGCTATAGCAATCAGCCCCAGCATTTT	CASSMDSYSNQPQHF
TRBV6-5	TRBJ2-7	TRBD1	-	TGTGCCAGCAGTTCCGGGACAGGGCCCTCCGAGCAGTACTTC	CASSSGTGPSEQYF
TRBV19	TRBJ2-2	-	-	TGTGCCAGTAGTATTTCGCATTTAGGGGAGCTGTTTTTT	CASSISHLGELFF
TRBV30	TRBJ1-1	-	many	TGTGCCTGGAGCCGGTACAGGAACACTGAAGCTTTCTTT	CAWSRYRNTEAFF
TRBV30	TRBJ1-6	TRBD1	many	TGTGCCCTTTCGAAACAGGGGGGTTCACCCCTCCACTTT	CALSKQGGSPLHF
TRBV20-1	TRBJ2-7	TRBD2	-	TGCAATGCTAGAGGACTAGCGGGAGGCAGCCCGTACTTC	CNARGLAGGSPYF
TRBV7-6	TRBJ2-5	TRBD1	few	TGTGCCAGCACCGCGGATACGGGACAGGGGTTGGAGACCCAGTACTTC	CASTADTGQGLETQYF
TRBV20-1	TRBJ2-3	TRBD2	few	TGCAGTGCTCGAAAGGGACTAGCACAAGATACGCAGTATTTT	CSARKGLAQDTQYF
TRBV7-2	TRBJ2-7	TRBD1	-	TGTGCCAGCAGCGACCGACAGGGTCCCTACGAGCAGTACTTC	CASSDRQGPYEQYF
TRBV20-1	TRBJ2-5	TRBD2	-	TGCAGTGCGGAGGATGGGGGGAGGGGAAAAGAGACCCAGTACTTC	CSAEDGGRGKETQYF
TRBV11-3	TRBJ2-7	-	many	TGTGCCAGCAGCTTATTTACTGATTCCTACGAGCAGTACTTC	CASSLFTDSYEQYF
TRBV12-3/TRBV12-4	TRBJ2-3	TRBD1	many	TGTGCCAGCAGTCCCTATCCCGGGACAGGGGGCGCGGGCACAGATACGCAGTATTTT	CASSPYPGTGGAGTDTQYF
TRBV6-5	TRBJ2-7	TRBD2	-	TGTGCCAGCAGCCGACTAGCGGGGGGCCGGTACGAGCAGTACTTC	CASSRLAGGRYEQYF
TRBV3-1	TRBJ1-2	-	-	TGTGCCAGCAGCCCGCTGAGAGGGGACGGCTACACCTTC	CASSPLRGDGYTF
TRBV28	TRBJ1-5	-	many	TGTGCCAGCAGCTCCCCCCCGGGGCAGGGGCCCCAGCATTTT	CASSSPPGQGPQHF
TRBV24-1	TRBJ2-1	TRBD2	few	TGTGCCACCAGTGATGCGCGGGGGGGCCTTGGGAATGAGCAGTTCTTC	CATSDARGGLGNEQFF
TRBV5-6	TRBJ2-1	-	-	TGTGCCAGCAGCTCACAGGGTATTAATGAGCAGTTCTTC	CASSSQGINEQFF
TRBV15	TRBJ2-5	TRBD1	-	TGTGCCACCAGCAGGGACAGGGGCCACCAAGAGACCCAGTACTTC	CATSRDRGHQETQYF
TRBV20-1	TRBJ2-2	-	-	TGCAGTGCTAGGGACGGCCCCGGGGAGCTGTTTTTT	CSARDGPGELFF
TRBV20-1	TRBJ2-5	TRBD1	-	TGCAGTGCTAGAGCGACAGGGGGCTTTGTGGAGACCCAGTACTTC	CSARATGGFVETQYF
TRBV2	TRBJ1-1	-	-	TGTGCCAGCAGTGAGGGGAATGGTTGGAACACTGAAGCTTTCTTT	CASSEGNGWNTEAFF
TRBV2	TRBJ1-4	-	few	TGTGCCAGCAGTGAAGGGGGGGCGAAGGATGAAAAACTGTTTTTT	CASSEGGAKDEKLFF
TRBV5-6	TRBJ1-4	-	-	TGTGCCAGCAGCTTGGCCGGAGGGTTCGGAGATGAAAAACTGTTTTTT	CASSLAGGFGDEKLFF
TRBV6-4	TRBJ2-3	TRBD2	-	TGTGCCAGCAGTGCCGGGACTAACACAGATACGCAGTATTTT	CASSAGTNTDTQYF
TRBV7-2	TRBJ2-1	-	few	TGTGCCAGCAGCTCATCCCTACAGGGCAATGAGCAGTTCTTC	CASSSSLQGNEQFF
TRBV6-1	TRBJ2-2	TRBD1	many	TGTGCCAGCAGTGACAGGGGGCTAGGGGAGCTGTTTTTT	CASSDRGLGELFF
TRBV5-6	TRBJ2-1	TRBD2	-	TGTGCCAGCAGCTTGGCTAGCGGGAGTCTCGATGAGCAGTTCTTC	CASSLASGSLDEQFF